This entry lists 3 T cell receptor beta chains sequenced from one sample in a study of blood T cell repertoires in COVID-19. Clones were sequenced by immunoSEQ multiplex PCR, and TCRdb holds only the in-frame ones, with some missing. The sample lists about 120,000 clones, around 89% occurring once. The source material was peripheral blood. These receptor sequences come from a woman aged 45-65 years with acute or convalescent COVID-19.

V usage is TRBV7-9 and J usage is TRBJ2-3, with D tentatively TRBD1 (6 bases). The CDR3 totals 14 residues. CDR1 and CDR2 (germline): SEHNR, FQNEAQ (reference sequence). Trimming removed 8 bases from V and 2 bases from J, with 14 bases in between. The CDR3 bases are TGTGCCAGCCCCCCAACAGGGAACACAGATACGCAGTATTTT. It specifies CASPPTGNTDTQYF.

The chain uses TRBV5-1 and TRBJ1-6; 9 positions match TRBD1. CDR1 and CDR2 from the germline V gene are SGHRS and YFSETQ. With 4 bases clipped from V and 7 bases from J, the junction kept 6 bases outside the gene matches. The CDR3 has 15 amino acids. In DNA form, the CDR3 reads TGCGCCAGCAGCAGGGGACAGGGCGGGAATTCACCCCTCCACTTT. Translating gives CASSRGQGGNSPLHF.

The chain couples TRBV2 to TRBJ1-2, with TRBD1 matching over 7 bases. CDR1 is SNHLY and CDR2 is FYNNEI in the germline V gene. V trimming: 3 bases; J trimming: 5 bases; junction bases outside the gene matches: 9. This CDR3 comprises 15 residues. CDR3 nucleotides: TGTGCCAGCAGTGAGAGTTTGGGACAGTTATATGGCTACACCTTC. Translation gives CASSESLGQLYGYTF.